This T cell receptor (beta chain) was retrieved from a study of blood T cell repertoires in COVID-19. In the study overall: There were acute and convalescent COVID-19 samples, and they came from the United States, Italy and Spain. T cells, B-cell-depleted T cells, or PBMCs supplied cDNA or gDNA.

The germline V and J ends were trimmed by 2 bases and 0 bases, with 8 bases remaining between them. CDR1 is MNHEY, CDR2 SVGEGT, per germline. CDR3 size: 15 residues. In the authors' methods: Amplification with reference gene primers provided the estimates of nucleated cell counts. Generated by immunoSEQ multiplex PCR, the TCRdb table keeps only in-frame clones and is missing some. V, J and clone size reflect that table, while D and trimming were determined from the DNA. This table has fewer than 250,000 clones, approximately 90% appearing once. Enrolled during active infection, Seattle patients were then followed longitudinally.

The receptor was derived from a man in his thirties or forties with COVID-19, enrolled during active disease. J is TRBJ1-3 and V is TRBV6-2 or TRBV6-3; unclear D gene. Sequenced material: peripheral blood. CDR3 residues: CASSYTGISGNTIYF. The CDR3 DNA reads as TGTGCCAGCAGTTACACCGGGATCTCTGGAAACACCATATATTTT.